This TCR beta chain was documented in a study of control samples from healthy donors and cancer patients (TCRdb year 2020). Regarding this clone: Its antigen is currently not known. No much larger clonotype is one base removed from it; base qualities were not supplied.

Receptor amplification or capture employed the immunoSEQ multiplex PCR assay. Not all clones reach the TCRdb copy of this immuneACCESS table, which keeps in-frame sequences only. Checked studies attribute under half of the gap to unresolved V genes and leave the rest unexplained. The sample includes under 200,000 clones, with approximately 90% observed a single time. The top ten clones comprise 0.68% of the sample. The CDR3 holds 14 amino acids from the cysteine to the phenylalanine. Of the read, only the CDR3 DNA is kept; its 42 bases are in frame from base 1. V loses 5 bases, J loses 5 bases, and the germline ends lie 16 bases apart. Taken from the germline V gene, the CDR1 and CDR2 loops are MDHEN and SYDVKM.

The rearrangement joined TRBV28 to TRBJ2-7, with no confidently assigned D gene. The sequenced sample consisted of blood. The receptor comes from a woman aged 25 to 45 in good health. The bases are TGTGCCAGCAGTCCCCCCGCAGGCGGCGACGAGCAGTACTTC. This yields the protein CASSPPAGGDEQYF.